This TCR beta chain was identified during a study of monozygotic twins with inflammatory bowel disease (dated by TCRdb to the late 2010s). With regard to the full study: The complete study included about 28 monozygotic twin pairs: 19 IBD-discordant Danish pairs and nine German pairs, of which four were IBD-concordant and five were IBD-discordant. Each individual had, on average, about 151 000 unique TCRalpha sequences and 181 000 unique TCRbeta sequences available for analysis. Within discordant pairs, disease-associated traits were sought mainly by comparing IBD patients with their genetically identical healthy co-twins. On the study overall, not on this receptor specifically: TCRbeta repertoire diversity, by inverse Simpson index, was decreased in IBD patients compared with their healthy co-twins. Distinction between different T cell subtypes could not be achieved in the analysis. No difference in repertoire similarity was observed between concordant and discordant twins, possibly owing to limited statistical power. Because patients were on differing immunosuppressive treatments, the repertoires may have picked up extra background noise and inter-individual variability. Compared with healthy twins, IBD patients had fewer clonotypes in common with other individuals, a difference most pronounced in patients showing signs of disease activity. The results gave no support for a single strong signal or clonotype linked to IBD.

A note on this clonotype: What antigen it recognizes has not been identified.

The germline V gene encodes CDR1 MNHEY and CDR2 SMNVEV (reference sequence). Including cysteine and phenylalanine, the CDR3 has 13 amino acids. DNA for this receptor is not on file. The library was prepared using 5' RACE. For each TCR library, about 4,000 ng of total RNA was used. For each sample, cDNA synthesis was carried out in eight separate reactions using SMARTScribe reverse transcriptase. During cDNA synthesis, unique molecular identifiers containing a 6-nucleotide sample barcode were introduced by template switching. TCRalpha and TCRbeta cDNA was amplified in two nested PCRs of around 15 and 9 cycles, and bead purification was carried out after each PCR. Before amplification, cDNA was treated with uracil DNA-glycosylase and purified using the QIAquick PCR purification kit. In the second PCR, Illumina TruSeq-compatible adapters and sample-specific barcodes were added. Library quality and concentration were checked on TapeStation and Qubit, and libraries were pooled at approximately 5 ng each. Sequencing of the pooled libraries was done on an Illumina HiSeq2500 single-index Rapid Run using custom sequencing primers and 2 x 100 bp reads. Turning to the authors' computational methods: UMI-based consensus assembly with MiGEC version 1.2.6 was used to correct PCR and sequencing errors. V(D)J alignment, clonotype assembly and CDR3 extraction were performed with MiXCR version 2.1.1. To normalise gene usage, clonotype sharing and MAIT/NKT TCR abundance, the top 1000, 10 000 and 20 000 clonotypes in each sample were analysed. After downsampling to 27 000 UMIs, diversity was calculated as the inverse Simpson index using the vegan R package. Paired Mann-Whitney U tests were applied to discordant twin pairs, and Benjamini-Hochberg correction was used for multiple testing. TCRdb reprocessed the reads and provides one entry for every CDR3 protein sequence; no DNA is given. In this record, the V and J calls reflect TCRdb's handling and not the investigators' own analysis. This sample's table contains approximately 420,000 distinct CDR3 sequences. The ten top clones hold more than 2% of the sample.

From each donor, an approximately 2.5 ml peripheral blood sample was collected into PAXgene tubes and stored at -80 degrees C. Total RNA was isolated from whole blood with the PAXgene blood miRNA kit on an automated QIAcube, without T cell sorting. Peripheral blood from monozygotic twin pairs concordant or discordant for inflammatory bowel disease was subjected to deep TCRalpha and TCRbeta repertoire profiling with unique molecular barcoding. Smoking habits were recorded for all twin pairs, and individuals were classified as current, former or never smokers. Sequenced: blood. The chain joins TRBV27 to TRBJ1-2. The clonotype was recovered from a human donor with ulcerative colitis or Crohn's disease, or a healthy co-twin of an affected twin (not recorded which). The CDR3 region: CASSLLGGYGYTF.